This T cell receptor (beta chain) was recorded in a study of regulatory T cells in long-lasting Graves disease. The time point was: persistent/refractory GD, antithyroid drugs over 5 years with positive TRAb. PBMCs were the source of the RNA used for TCR sequencing. Arm-PCR with iRepertoire HTBI primers amplified the CDR3 regions for these TCR beta libraries. One entry per CDR3 protein, called by TCRdb with MiXCR from the multiplex PCR reads. The sample yields 400,000 or so distinct CDR3 sequences, about 20% seen once. This clonotype was counted only a few times. Germline loops: CDR1 ENHRY, CDR2 SYGVKD. CDR3 length equals 13 residues. Trimming removed 3 bases at V and 3 bases at J, with 9 bases between.

The sequence came from a female donor with Graves disease. Sample: peripheral blood mononuclear cells (PBMCs), taken when the disease was refractory, from a patient treated with antithyroid drugs. The chain couples TRBV10-3 to TRBJ2-7; D gene uncertain. The CDR3 coding sequence is TGTGCCATCAGTGACCCCTCGGGCTACGAGCAGTACTTC. This translates into CAISDPSGYEQYF.